A single sample gave rise to the 13 T cell receptor beta chains below, sequenced in a study of T cells in Graves' hyperthyroidism and ophthalmopathy. TCR beta CDR3 regions were amplified from RNA transcripts. When the TCR CDR3 underwent first-round RT-PCR, the HTBI primer set was used. TCRdb independently ran MiXCR on the multiplex PCR reads; one entry per CDR3 protein. The table shows about 420,000 distinct CDR3 sequences, with roughly 13% occurring only once. The source material was blood. All receptors derive from a woman aged 18-30 years with Graves' hyperthyroidism.

This clonotype was observed many times. The genes are TRBV20-1 and TRBJ2-5, with D hard to call. Germline values: CDR1 DFQATT, CDR2 SNEGSKA (reference sequence). The CDR3 totals 14 residues. V gave up 4 bases and J gave up 1 base, with 13 bases separating them. The CDR3 DNA sequence: TGCAGTGCTAAGTTTTCGGAAAGCCAAGAGACCCAGTACTTC. Translating it yields CSAKFSESQETQYF.

In its sample, this clonotype was seen many times. V and J are TRBV2 and TRBJ1-5, with a tentative D call TRBD1 (5 bases). From germline, CDR1 is SNHLY and CDR2 FYNNEI. The CDR3 is 15 amino acids. V shed 5 bases and J shed 2 bases, with 13 bases lying between them. CDR3 sequence: CASSYDSVGNQPQHF. The CDR3, as DNA: TGTGCCAGCAGTTATGACAGTGTCGGCAATCAGCCCCAGCATTTT. The full variable domain, in which reference TRBV2 and TRBJ1-5 provide the parts outside the CDR3, is EPEVTQTPSHQVTQMGQEVILRCVPISNHLYFYWYRQILGQKVEFLVSFYNNEISEKSEIFDDQFSVERPDGSNFTLKIRSTKLEDSAMYFCASSYDSVGNQPQHFGDGTRLSIL.

This clonotype has at least ten counts. The rearrangement links TRBV28 to TRBJ2-5, with 8 bases identical to TRBD2. Unmatched junction bases numbered 14, after V lost 8 bases and J lost 6 bases. The CDR3 sequence is 15 residues long. CDR1 and CDR2 (germline): MDHEN, SYDVKM. CDR3 bases: TGTGCCAGCGCGGGGGGCCCGGAACCTATGAAGACCCAGTACTTC. This codes for CASAGGPEPMKTQYF.

This rearrangement joins TRBV9 to TRBJ2-7; 8 nucleotides align to TRBD2. The CDR3 totals 14 residues. Trimming at V came to 5 bases and at J to 4 bases, leaving 8 bases not matched to a gene. Germline V gives CDR1 SGDLS, CDR2 YYNGEE. The CDR3 DNA reads as TGTGCCAGCAGTCAACTCGGGGGGGTTTACGAGCAGTACTTC. Amino acids: CASSQLGGVYEQYF.

This chain connects TRBV29-1 to TRBJ2-3, with D possibly matching TRBD2 (5 bases). CDR1 and CDR2 from the germline V gene are SQVTM and ANQGSEA. Trimming left V 6 bases short and J 4 bases short, with 14 bases between. This CDR3 spans 13 amino acids. The CDR3 spells CSVRLILADTQYF. The CDR3 bases are TGCAGCGTCCGACTAATTTTGGCAGATACGCAGTATTTT.

A few counts support this clonotype. This chain links TRBV6-2 or TRBV6-3 with TRBJ2-2; D possibly corresponds to TRBD2 (5 bases). The germline gives CDR1 MNHEY, CDR2 SVGEGT. The V gene lost 5 bases and the J gene lost 6 bases, with 10 bases spanning the gap. The CDR3 has 13 amino acids. The CDR3 sequence: CASSALDAGELFF. CDR3 DNA sequence: TGTGCCAGCAGTGCACTAGATGCCGGGGAGCTGTTTTTT.

The chain couples TRBV6-2 or TRBV6-3 to TRBJ1-1; D not certain. The germline V gene has CDR1 MNHEY and CDR2 SVGEGT. The V end lost 2 bases, the J end lost 0 bases, and 10 bases lay between the germline ends. The CDR3 is 15 amino acids. The CDR3 nucleotides read TGTGCCAGCAGTTACGGAGCTAACCTGAACACTGAAGCTTTCTTT. Translation gives CASSYGANLNTEAFF.

This clonotype has at least ten counts. The rearrangement uses TRBV12-3 or TRBV12-4 and TRBJ2-1; D gene unclear. V was trimmed by 4 bases and J by 2 bases, leaving 3 bases between them. CDR3 length equals 12 residues. CDR3: CASSSPYNEQFF. The DNA for the CDR3 is TGTGCCAGCAGTTCTCCCTACAATGAGCAGTTCTTC.

This clonotype was counted many times. Here the CDR3 reads CASSWKTGGRTEAFF. The CDR3 nucleotides are TGCGCCAGCAGCTGGAAGACAGGGGGTCGAACTGAAGCTTTCTTT. The chain recombines TRBV5-1 with TRBJ1-1; 9 bases are a match to TRBD1. Germline V gene data show CDR1 as SGHRS and CDR2 as YFSETQ. The trim removed 3 bases at V and 5 bases at J, leaving 8 bases unmatched. The CDR3 covers 15 residues.

This clonotype appeared many times. The rearrangement links TRBV10-3 to TRBJ2-7; 7 bases are a match to TRBD1. With V trimmed by 0 bases and J by 6 bases, 11 bases remained unmatched. The CDR3 extends over 16 amino acids. From germline, CDR1 is ENHRY and CDR2 SYGVKD. The CDR3 DNA is TGTGCCATCAGTGAGTCGAGGCCAGGGGGAAGGGGCGAGCAGTACTTC. Protein product: CAISESRPGGRGEQYF.

The V gene is TRBV19, the J gene TRBJ2-1, with D unresolved. V dropped 5 bases and J dropped 0 bases, with 11 bases sitting between them. This CDR3 comprises 15 residues. In germline, CDR1 is LNHDA, CDR2 SQIVND (reference sequence). As DNA, the CDR3 is TGTGCCAGTAGTTTCCAGGATGTCTCCTACAATGAGCAGTTCTTC. It encodes CASSFQDVSYNEQFF.

This clonotype was seen only a few times. This chain uses TRBV20-1 with TRBJ2-7; D may be TRBD1 or TRBD2 (5 bases each). CDR3 length: 14 amino acids. Trimming took off 6 bases at V and 0 bases at J, with 15 bases between the two ends. Germline CDR1 is DFQATT and CDR2 is SNEGSKA (reference sequence). The CDR3 sequence is CSATRDLNSYEQYF. In DNA form, the CDR3 reads TGCAGTGCAACCCGGGACCTCAACTCCTACGAGCAGTACTTC.

The sample holds one count of this clonotype. CDR3 sequence (DNA): TGCAGCAAACTAGCGGGACCTTACAATGAGCAGTTCTTC. Amino acids: CSKLAGPYNEQFF. The J gene is TRBJ2-1, the V gene TRBV20-1; 10 bases are a match to TRBD2. CDR1 is DFQATT, CDR2 SNEGSKA, per germline (reference sequence). The CDR3 extends over 13 amino acids.